This T cell receptor (beta chain) was identified in a study of blood T cells in healthy people across ages. The use of a sample-barcoded 5' primer and a J-beta primer mix characterized a second PCR of roughly 7 to 12 cycles. A single record per CDR3 protein comes from TCRdb applying MiXCR to the 5' RACE reads. The sample contains hundreds of thousands of distinct CDR3 sequences, approximately 50% of which appear only once. The V gene's germline CDR1 is SNHLY and CDR2 FYNNEI. V dropped 3 bases and J dropped 6 bases, with 6 bases sitting between them. The CDR3 covers 12 residues. Every donor provided 7.5 to 10 milliliters of peripheral blood.

The chain joins TRBV2 to TRBJ2-4; D not resolved. This receptor was identified in a woman aged 55-69 years in good health. Sample: blood. In DNA, the CDR3 is TGTGCCAGCAGTGACCCCCTAAACATTCAGTACTTC. Its protein product is CASSDPLNIQYF.